This T cell receptor (beta chain) was profiled in a study of blood T cell repertoires in COVID-19. Overall study context: Collection of acute and convalescent COVID-19 samples took place in the United States, Italy and Spain. Sources were T cells, B-cell-depleted T cells, or PBMCs; the material itself was cDNA or gDNA.

The CDR3 runs 16 residues. Deletions cut 1 base from V and 1 base from J, with 12 bases between. Per the germline V gene, CDR1 is SGHAT and CDR2 is FQDESV (reference sequence). Methods used by the authors: Estimation of nucleated cell counts was performed using reference gene primer amplification. This table comes from immunoSEQ multiplex PCR, and its TCRdb copy is limited to in-frame clones, with some not included. V, J and clone size are taken as reported in that table, and D and trimming were inferred from the DNA itself. The repertoire holds about 100,000 clones, more than 85% seen once, with 7% to 9.5% in the top ten.

Sample: peripheral blood. The chain has TRBV11-1 and TRBJ2-3, with D possibly matching TRBD2 (5 bases). The clonotype originates from a man between 25 and 39 years old in a cohort sampled during active COVID-19. CDR3 sequence reads: CASSLGRLEGTDTQYF. The CDR3 DNA sequence: TGTGCCAGCAGCTTAGGCCGGTTGGAGGGCACAGATACGCAGTATTTT.